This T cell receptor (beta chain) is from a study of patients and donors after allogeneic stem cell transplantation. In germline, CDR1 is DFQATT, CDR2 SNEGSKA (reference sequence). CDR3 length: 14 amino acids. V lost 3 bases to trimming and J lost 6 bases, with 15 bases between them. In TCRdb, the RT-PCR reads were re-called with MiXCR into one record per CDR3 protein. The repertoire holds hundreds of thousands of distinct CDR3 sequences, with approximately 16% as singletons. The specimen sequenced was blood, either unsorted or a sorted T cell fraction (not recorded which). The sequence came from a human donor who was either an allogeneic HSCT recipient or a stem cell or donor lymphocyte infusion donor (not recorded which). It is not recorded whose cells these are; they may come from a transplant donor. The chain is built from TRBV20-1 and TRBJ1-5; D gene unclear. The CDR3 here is CSASVSRAGQPQHF. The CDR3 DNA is TGCAGTGCTAGTGTATCAAGGGCAGGTCAGCCCCAGCATTTT.